One T cell receptor beta chain is described in this entry. No antigen is known for it. Germline assignment: CDR1 SGHTA and CDR2 FQGTGA. V lost 5 bases, J lost 2 bases, and 11 bases stayed unmatched. CDR3 length: 17 residues. The sample is drawn from a study of cytomegalovirus exposure and HLA in healthy donors. Across the study: In a later analysis, it was reported that the roughly 120 validation repertoires had been produced on the same platform as the roughly 700 repertoires belonging to the first cohort. Study observations and caveats: Most TCR sequences were uncommon, yet certain public TCRs appeared in many donors.

The donors were part of the validation cohort, which consisted of some 120 subjects and was separate from the first cohort of several hundred subjects. Sequencing was performed with immunoSEQ multiplex PCR; in TCRdb, only in-frame clones are kept and a portion is missing. The sample lists roughly 250,000 clones, 87% occurring once. The chain uses TRBV7-3 and TRBJ1-2, with 10 bases lining up with TRBD1. Source material: PBMCs. The source is a man aged 18 to 29 in good health and CMV-seronegative. The CDR3: CASSPRQGASANYGYTF. The CDR3 coding sequence is TGTGCCAGCAGCCCCAGACAGGGGGCGTCAGCCAACTATGGCTACACCTTC.